One and the same sample provided the 25 T cell receptor beta chains below, sequenced in a study of identical twins. TCRdb re-called the 5' RACE reads with MiXCR, one entry per CDR3 protein. The sample consists of roughly 750,000 distinct CDR3 sequences, 21% of them appearing once. In addition, the sample was reused for a study of T cells expressing NK-cell markers.

What was sequenced was PBMCs. The origin of the receptors is a woman between 18 and 29 years old in good health.

The genes are TRBV12-3 or TRBV12-4 and TRBJ2-7; possibly TRBD1 for D (6 bases). The V end lost 6 bases, the J end lost 2 bases, and 14 bases lay between the germline ends. This CDR3 is built from 14 residues. The CDR3 coding sequence is TGTGCCAGCAGCCCTGGGACAACCCCCTACGAGCAGTACTTC. Amino acids: CASSPGTTPYEQYF.

The J gene is TRBJ2-1, the V gene TRBV29-1, with D possibly TRBD2 on 6 matching bases. V shed 7 bases and J shed 3 bases, with 13 bases lying between them. The germline V gene encodes CDR1 SQVTM and CDR2 ANQGSEA. This CDR3 contains 13 residues. DNA for the CDR3: TGCAGCGGGGGTGCGGGGAACTACAATGAGCAGTTCTTC. This sequence encodes CSGGAGNYNEQFF.

The V and J genes are TRBV10-3 and TRBJ1-1; tentative D call: TRBD1 (5 bases). This CDR3 spans 12 amino acids. V shed 7 bases and J shed 7 bases, with 13 bases lying between them. CDR1 and CDR2 (germline): ENHRY, SYGVKD. CDR3 bases: TGTGCCATCACCTCGTCGGGGGGTGAAGCTTTCTTT. Protein: CAITSSGGEAFF.

This chain joins TRBV20-1 and TRBJ1-1, with D possibly being TRBD1 (6 bases). CDR3 size: 13 residues. The V gene lost 7 bases and the J gene lost 0 bases, with 12 bases spanning the gap. CDR1 is DFQATT, CDR2 SNEGSKA, per germline (reference sequence). CDR3 sequence reads: CSVTQGVNTEAFF. Written as DNA, the CDR3 is TGCAGTGTCACACAGGGCGTGAACACTGAAGCTTTCTTT.

This clonotype has only a few counts. The gene calls are TRBV3-1 and TRBJ1-1; the match to TRBD1 covers 7 bases. The CDR3 is 17 amino acids. Trimming removed 0 bases from V and 7 bases from J; junction bases left unmatched: 14. Germline V lookup: CDR1 LGHDT, CDR2 YNNKEL (reference sequence). The CDR3 is CASSQDRDREPFLEAFF. In DNA, the CDR3 is TGTGCCAGCAGCCAAGACCGCGACAGGGAACCCTTCCTTGAAGCTTTCTTT.

This chain joins TRBV7-9 and TRBJ2-3, with D perhaps TRBD2 (5 bases). V was cut by 0 bases and J by 0 bases, with 7 bases left in between. Germline CDR1 reads SEHNR; CDR2 reads FQNEAQ (reference sequence). This CDR3 contains 15 residues. The CDR3 nucleotides read TGTGCCAGCAGCTTAGCGGAGGTCAGCACAGATACGCAGTATTTT. This gives the protein CASSLAEVSTDTQYF.

In the case of this clonotype: At one end the junction does not follow the germline gene, possibly because of a read error. The chain recombines TRBV5-6 with TRBJ1-2; TRBD1 is a possible D gene (6 bases). There are 14 residues in the CDR3. The germline V gene has CDR1 SGHDT and CDR2 YYEEEE. Here the CDR3 DNA reads TGTGCTAGCAGGACTGCCGGACAGAGCTATGGCTACACCTTC. This sequence encodes CASRTAGQSYGYTF.

The table lists this clonotype with many counts. The gene calls are TRBV5-1 and TRBJ2-7; TRBD2 aligns across 8 bases. The germline gives CDR1 SGHRS, CDR2 YFSETQ. The CDR3 is made up of 14 amino acids. V shed 4 bases, J shed 6 bases, and the junction held 9 bases outside the gene matches. CDR3 bases: TGCGCCAGCAGCCTACCGACTAGCGAGTCCGAGCAGTACTTC. It specifies CASSLPTSESEQYF. The whole variable domain, filled in from reference TRBV5-1 and TRBJ2-7, reads KAGVTQTPRYLIKTRGQQVTLSCSPISGHRSVSWYQQTPGQGLQFLFEYFSETQRNKGNFPGRFSGRQFSNSRSEMNVSTLELGDSALYLCASSLPTSESEQYFGPGTRLTVT.

There are a few counts of this clonotype. The rearrangement joins TRBV15 to TRBJ2-7; no reliable D call. The germline V and J ends were trimmed by 0 bases and 5 bases, with 11 bases remaining between them. CDR3 length: 14 residues. Germline V lookup: CDR1 LNHNV, CDR2 YYDKDF (reference sequence). As DNA, the CDR3 is TGTGCCACCAGCAGAGATTTTGGTCAGCACGAGCAGTACTTC. The encoded protein is CATSRDFGQHEQYF.

Worth noting for this clonotype: A much larger clonotype is one base distant, so this may be a read error. The J gene is TRBJ1-1, the V gene TRBV12-3 or TRBV12-4; perhaps TRBD1 as D (6 bases). The CDR3 totals 13 residues. Trimming pared 3 bases from V and 3 bases from J, leaving 8 bases between. In DNA form, the CDR3 reads TGTGCCAGCAGTTTCAACAGGGACACTGAAGCTTTCTTT. The encoded protein is CASSFNRDTEAFF.

The chain combines TRBV20-1 with TRBJ2-5; 11 bases agree with TRBD2. Germline V gene data show CDR1 as DFQATT and CDR2 as SNEGSKA (reference sequence). The trim removed 0 bases at V and 2 bases at J, leaving 2 bases unmatched. The CDR3 runs to 15 residues. Written as DNA, the CDR3 is TGCAGTGCTAGAGATGCTAGCGGGGGGCAAGAGACCCAGTACTTC. This encodes CSARDASGGQETQYF.

Points on this clonotype: A read error is likely, as this CDR3 ends without the conserved phenylalanine or tryptophan. No DNA is shown, since the ends of the CDR3 on it are uncertain; the CDR3 is the one TCRdb lists. The CDR3 loop reads CASSLASRTGGRSI. The chain combines TRBV5-4 with TRBJ2-5; TRBD2 reflects the table's D call only, with no check against the DNA. Germline CDR1 is SGHNT and CDR2 is YYREEE (reference sequence). Inclusive of both ends, the CDR3 amounts to 14 amino acids.

This clonotype has more than one count but fewer than ten. V and J are TRBV20-1 and TRBJ2-3; D may be TRBD2 (6 bases). The CDR3 consists of 13 residues. V shed 6 bases and J shed 1 base, with 11 bases lying between them. Germline V gene sequence: CDR1 DFQATT, CDR2 SNEGSKA (reference sequence). The CDR3 nucleotides are TGCAGTGCCCAAGGAGGGGGCACAGATACGCAGTATTTT. Protein sequence: CSAQGGGTDTQYF.

As for this clonotype: Sequence at one end of the junction differs from germline and may be a read error. The chain couples TRBV7-9 to TRBJ2-1; 16 positions agree with TRBD2. The germline gives CDR1 SEHNR, CDR2 FQNEAQ (reference sequence). The CDR3 covers 14 residues. This chain's CDR3 is CASSLGTSGRAGAF. The CDR3 DNA follows: TGTGCCAGCAGCCTTGGGACTAGCGGGAGGGCCGGGGCCTTC.

The chain has TRBV20-1 and TRBJ2-1; no definite D call. Per germline, CDR1 DFQATT and CDR2 SNEGSKA (reference sequence). The CDR3 is 11 residues long. Trimming cost V 3 bases and J 5 bases, with 5 bases left between them. CDR3 nucleotides: TGCAGTGCTAGTTGGGACAATGAGCAGTTCTTC. This encodes CSASWDNEQFF.

This clonotype was counted between two and nine times. The chain recombines TRBV20-1 with TRBJ2-1; TRBD1 aligns across 7 bases. The CDR3 sequence is 15 residues long. Germline V gene lookup returns CDR1 DFQATT and CDR2 SNEGSKA (reference sequence). Trimming removed 7 bases from V and 2 bases from J; junction bases left unmatched: 11. The CDR3 nucleotides read TGCAGTGTTGAGGACAGGACCGCGCCCTACAATGAGCAGTTCTTC. This sequence encodes CSVEDRTAPYNEQFF.

The chain has TRBV6-2 or TRBV6-3 and TRBJ2-4; no firm D call. The V end lost 0 bases, the J end lost 0 bases, and 15 bases lay between the germline ends. CDR1 is MNHEY and CDR2 is SVGEGT in the germline V gene. The length of the CDR3 is 18 residues. The CDR3 sequence is CASSYSVSESLAKNIQYF. The CDR3 DNA is TGTGCCAGCAGTTACTCAGTTTCGGAATCACTAGCCAAAAACATTCAGTACTTC.

This chain joins TRBV29-1 and TRBJ1-2; maybe TRBD1 (6 bases). This CDR3 contains 14 residues. Trimming stripped 0 bases from V and 4 bases from J, with 12 bases between. Germline V lookup: CDR1 SQVTM, CDR2 ANQGSEA. CDR3 in DNA: TGCAGCGTTGAAGAACGGGACACCTTCTATGGCTACACCTTC. This sequence encodes CSVEERDTFYGYTF. The full variable domain, completed using reference TRBV29-1 and TRBJ1-2, is SAVISQKPSRDICQRGTSLTIQCQVDSQVTMMFWYRQQPGQSLTLIATANQGSEATYESGFVIDKFPISRPNLTFSTLTVSNMSPEDSSIYLCSVEERDTFYGYTFGSGTRLTVV.

This clonotype was picked up a small number of times. The V and J genes are TRBV6-1 and TRBJ1-1; D is ambiguous. This CDR3 spans 17 amino acids. The ends were cut back, 6 bases at V and 0 bases at J, with 20 bases in the middle. Germline loops: CDR1 MNHNS, CDR2 SASEGT. CDR3 protein: CASSSDAPGGLNTEAFF. The CDR3 bases are TGTGCCAGCAGCTCGGACGCCCCTGGAGGGTTGAACACTGAAGCTTTCTTT.

The chain combines TRBV6-1 with TRBJ1-2, with D maybe TRBD1 (6 bases). V lost 8 bases to trimming and J lost 4 bases, with 14 bases between them. This CDR3 has 13 amino acids. The germline gives CDR1 MNHNS, CDR2 SASEGT. The CDR3 DNA reads as TGTGCCAGCGGGGGGGGCGGGATCTATGGCTACACCTTC. This encodes CASGGGGIYGYTF.

This clonotype occurred many times. The V and J genes are TRBV20-1 and TRBJ2-3; D might be TRBD1 (6 bases). The CDR3 covers 13 residues. Germline V gene data show CDR1 as DFQATT and CDR2 as SNEGSKA (reference sequence). V was trimmed by 5 bases and J by 2 bases, leaving 11 bases between them. CDR3 residues: CSAPGTFTDTQYF. CDR3 in DNA: TGCAGTGCTCCGGGGACATTCACAGATACGCAGTATTTT.

This clonotype occurred a few times. The chain links TRBV4-2 to TRBJ2-7; D possibly corresponds to TRBD1 (6 bases). Per the germline V gene, CDR1 is LGHNA and CDR2 is YNFKEQ. V lost 1 base to trimming and J lost 4 bases, with 17 bases between them. CDR3 length: 16 residues. CDR3 loop: CASSQGAQGKGYEQYF. CDR3 coding DNA: TGTGCCAGCAGCCAAGGGGCGCAGGGGAAGGGGTACGAGCAGTACTTC.

V usage is TRBV25-1 and J usage is TRBJ2-7; D may correspond to TRBD1 or TRBD2 (5 bases each). Between the trimmed V and J ends, which lost 11 bases and 5 bases, there was a span of 16 bases. The germline CDR1 and CDR2 sequences are MGHDK and SYGVNS. The CDR3 loop spans 12 amino acids. The CDR3, as DNA: TGTGCCGGAACCGGGGCCTACGACGAGCAGTACTTC. Translated, it gives CAGTGAYDEQYF.

This chain joins TRBV5-1 and TRBJ2-7; TRBD2 is a possible D gene (7 bases). Per the germline V gene, CDR1 is SGHRS and CDR2 is YFSETQ. CDR3 length: 14 residues. V lost 1 base and J 7 bases, leaving 15 bases between the germline ends. The CDR3 DNA reads as TGCGCCAGCAGCTTGTACGGGGGGCTTGAGGAGCAGTACTTC. This gives the protein CASSLYGGLEEQYF.

This clonotype was detected only a few times. V is TRBV4-1 and J is TRBJ2-1, with 13 bases fitting TRBD2. This CDR3 is 17 amino acids long. Per the germline V gene, CDR1 is MGHRA and CDR2 is YSYEKL. With 4 bases clipped from V and 3 bases from J, the junction kept 6 bases outside the gene matches. The CDR3 coding sequence is TGCGCCAGCAGCCTCGCCAGGACTAGCGGGAGCTACAATGAGCAGTTCTTC. It codes for CASSLARTSGSYNEQFF.